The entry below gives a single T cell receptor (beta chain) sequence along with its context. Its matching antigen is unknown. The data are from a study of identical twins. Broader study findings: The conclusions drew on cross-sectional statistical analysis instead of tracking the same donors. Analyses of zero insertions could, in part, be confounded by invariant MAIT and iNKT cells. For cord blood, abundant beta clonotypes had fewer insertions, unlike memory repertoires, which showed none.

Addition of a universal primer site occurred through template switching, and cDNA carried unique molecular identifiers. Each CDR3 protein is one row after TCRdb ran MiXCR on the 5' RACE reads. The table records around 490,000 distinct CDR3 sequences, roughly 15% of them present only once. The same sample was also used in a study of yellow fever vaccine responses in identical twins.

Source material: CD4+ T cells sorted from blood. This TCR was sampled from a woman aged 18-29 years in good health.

CDR3 sequence (DNA): TGTGCCAGCAGAATAGGGGAGACCCAGTACTTC. Translated: CASRIGETQYF. The genes are TRBV11-2 and TRBJ2-5; the D is unclear. This CDR3 is 11 amino acids long. Between the trimmed V and J ends, which lost 6 bases and 5 bases, there was a span of 7 bases. Germline V gene lookup returns CDR1 SGHAT and CDR2 FQNNGV.